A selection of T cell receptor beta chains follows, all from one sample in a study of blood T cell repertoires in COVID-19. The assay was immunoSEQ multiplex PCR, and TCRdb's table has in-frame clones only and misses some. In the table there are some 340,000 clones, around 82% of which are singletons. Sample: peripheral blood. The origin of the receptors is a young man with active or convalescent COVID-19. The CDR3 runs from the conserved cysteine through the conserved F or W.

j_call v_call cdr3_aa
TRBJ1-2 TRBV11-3 CASSLARGYRANYGYTF
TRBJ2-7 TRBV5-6 CASSANFGAEQYF
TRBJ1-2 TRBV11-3 CASSRDSATLYGYTF
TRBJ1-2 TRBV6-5 CASSYSRTGGVGYTF
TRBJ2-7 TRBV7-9 CASSLGQGAEYEQYF
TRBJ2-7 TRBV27 CASRVRGSGRAFSYEQYF
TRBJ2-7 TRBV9 CASSVVPGVEQYF
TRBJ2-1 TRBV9 CASSVVSSGGNEQFF
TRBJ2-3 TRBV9 CASTLAGGTDTQYF
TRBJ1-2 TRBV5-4 CASSSSGTGQTRGYTF
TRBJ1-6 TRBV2 CASSDGRVYSPLHF
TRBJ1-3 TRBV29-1 CSFGTGYGNTIYF